The TCR beta chain described here comes from a study of cytomegalovirus exposure and HLA in healthy donors. The CDR3 runs to 15 residues. The junction had 3 bases not matched to a gene; V was cut back by 3 bases and J by 3 bases. The germline CDR1 and CDR2 sequences are SGHNT and YENEEA. In regard to this clone: Its antigen is undetermined.

The PCR ran on 60 Vbeta and 13 Jbeta primers. Method: immunoSEQ multiplex PCR; TCRdb's copy keeps in-frame clones and lacks some. Of fewer than 120,000 clones in the sample, 76% are singletons; the top ten hold around an eighth. Study-level points and caveats: Association with HLA alleles at 0.05 false discovery rate was found for 15,000 to 20,000 TCR beta sequences in a later analysis.

The chain uses TRBV11-3 and TRBJ2-1; 9 positions agree with TRBD2. Sequenced input: PBMCs. The sequence was obtained from a man aged 30 to 39 in good health and CMV-seropositive. In DNA form, the CDR3 reads TGTGCCAGCAGCTTTGGGCGGGGGGGCTACAATGAGCAGTTCTTC. Translating gives CASSFGRGGYNEQFF.